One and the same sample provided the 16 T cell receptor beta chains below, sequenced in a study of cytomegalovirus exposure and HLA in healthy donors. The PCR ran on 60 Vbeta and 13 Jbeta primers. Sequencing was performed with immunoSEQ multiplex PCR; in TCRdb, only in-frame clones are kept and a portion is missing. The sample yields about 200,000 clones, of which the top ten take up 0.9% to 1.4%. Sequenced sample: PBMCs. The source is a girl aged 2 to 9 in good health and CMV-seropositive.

The CDR3 loop reads CASSRPGTGTGELFF. The CDR3 DNA follows: TGTGCCAGCAGCCGTCCCGGGACAGGGACCGGGGAGCTGTTTTTT. The chain joins TRBV11-1 to TRBJ2-2; 9 bases match TRBD1. V was pared by 5 bases and J by 5 bases, with 6 bases of the junction left unmatched. This CDR3 contains 15 residues. The V gene's germline CDR1 is SGHAT and CDR2 FQDESV (reference sequence).

In DNA, the CDR3 is TGTGCCAGCAGTCACAGGGGGAACACTGAAGCTTTCTTT. Protein product: CASSHRGNTEAFF. The chain uses TRBV6-5 and TRBJ1-1, with 7 bases lining up with TRBD1. The ends lost 5 bases at V and 1 base at J; junction bases unmatched: 1. The CDR3 has 13 residues. From germline, CDR1 is MNHEY and CDR2 SVGAGI.

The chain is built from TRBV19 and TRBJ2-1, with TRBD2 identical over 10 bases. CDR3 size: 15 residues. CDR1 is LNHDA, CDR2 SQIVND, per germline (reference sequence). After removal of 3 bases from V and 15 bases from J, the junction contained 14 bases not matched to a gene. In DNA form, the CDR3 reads TGTGCCAGTAGTATTCTCAGCGGGAGGGCCTTAGGTGTGTTCTTC. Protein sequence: CASSILSGRALGVFF.

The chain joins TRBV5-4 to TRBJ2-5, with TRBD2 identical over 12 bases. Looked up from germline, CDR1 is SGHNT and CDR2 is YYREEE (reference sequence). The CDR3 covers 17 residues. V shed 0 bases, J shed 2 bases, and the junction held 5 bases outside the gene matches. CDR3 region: CASSLDLAGGRQETQYF. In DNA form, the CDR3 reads TGTGCCAGCAGCTTGGATCTAGCGGGAGGGCGGCAAGAGACCCAGTACTTC. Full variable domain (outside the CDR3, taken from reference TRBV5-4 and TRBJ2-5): ETGVTQSPTHLIKTRGQQVTLRCSSQSGHNTVSWYQQALGQGPQFIFQYYREEENGRGNFPPRFSGLQFPNYSSELNVNALELDDSALYLCASSLDLAGGRQETQYFGPGTRLLVL.

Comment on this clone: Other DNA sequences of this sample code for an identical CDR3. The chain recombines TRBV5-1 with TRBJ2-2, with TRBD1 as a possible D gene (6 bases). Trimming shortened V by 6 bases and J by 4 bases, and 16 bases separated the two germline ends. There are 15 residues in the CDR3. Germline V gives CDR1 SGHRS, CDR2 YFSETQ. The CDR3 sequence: CASNLDSTSTGELFF. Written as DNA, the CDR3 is TGCGCCAGCAACCTGGACAGTACGTCCACCGGGGAGCTGTTTTTT.

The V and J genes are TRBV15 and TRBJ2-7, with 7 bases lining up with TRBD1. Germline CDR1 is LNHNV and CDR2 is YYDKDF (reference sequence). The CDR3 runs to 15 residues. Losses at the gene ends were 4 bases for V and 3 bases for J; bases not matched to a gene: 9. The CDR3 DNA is TGTGCCACCAGCACCACACAGGGGAATAACTACGAGCAGTACTTC. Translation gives CATSTTQGNNYEQYF.

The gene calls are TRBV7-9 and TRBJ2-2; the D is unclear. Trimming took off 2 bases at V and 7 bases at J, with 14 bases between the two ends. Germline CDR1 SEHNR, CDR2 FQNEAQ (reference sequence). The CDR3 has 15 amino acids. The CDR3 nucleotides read TGTGCCAGCAGCTTAAAGTCCGGTATCGGCGGGGAGCTGTTTTTT. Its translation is CASSLKSGIGGELFF.

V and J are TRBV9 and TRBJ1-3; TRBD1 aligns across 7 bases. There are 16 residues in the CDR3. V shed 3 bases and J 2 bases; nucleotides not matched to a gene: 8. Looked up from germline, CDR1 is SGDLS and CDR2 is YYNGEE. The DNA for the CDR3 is TGTGCCAGCAGCGCGAACAGGGGCCCCGCTGGAAACACCATATATTTT. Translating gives CASSANRGPAGNTIYF.

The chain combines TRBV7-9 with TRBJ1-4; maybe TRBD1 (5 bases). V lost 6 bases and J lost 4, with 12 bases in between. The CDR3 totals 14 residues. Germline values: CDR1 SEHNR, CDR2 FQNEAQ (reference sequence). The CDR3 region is CASRGGTDNEKLFF. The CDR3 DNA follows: TGTGCCAGCAGGGGGGGGACCGATAATGAAAAACTGTTTTTT.

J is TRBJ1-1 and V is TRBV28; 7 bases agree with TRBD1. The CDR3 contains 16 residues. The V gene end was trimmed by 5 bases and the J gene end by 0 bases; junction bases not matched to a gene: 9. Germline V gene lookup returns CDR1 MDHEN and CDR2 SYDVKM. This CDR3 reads CASSILQGILNTEAFF. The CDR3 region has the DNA TGTGCCAGCAGTATATTACAGGGGATTTTGAACACTGAAGCTTTCTTT.

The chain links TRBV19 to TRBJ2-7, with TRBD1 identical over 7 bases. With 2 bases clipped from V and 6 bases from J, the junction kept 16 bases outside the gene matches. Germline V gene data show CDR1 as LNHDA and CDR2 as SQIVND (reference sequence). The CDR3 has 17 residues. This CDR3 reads CASSIRPPGTVRSEQYF. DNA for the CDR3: TGTGCCAGTAGTATAAGGCCGCCCGGGACAGTACGTTCCGAGCAGTACTTC.

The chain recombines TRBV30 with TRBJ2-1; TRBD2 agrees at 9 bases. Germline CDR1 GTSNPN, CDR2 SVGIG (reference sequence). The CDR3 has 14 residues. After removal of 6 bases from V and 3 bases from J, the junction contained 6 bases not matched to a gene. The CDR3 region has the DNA TGTGCCTGCACTAGCGGGTTAAACTACAATGAGCAGTTCTTC. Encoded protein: CACTSGLNYNEQFF.

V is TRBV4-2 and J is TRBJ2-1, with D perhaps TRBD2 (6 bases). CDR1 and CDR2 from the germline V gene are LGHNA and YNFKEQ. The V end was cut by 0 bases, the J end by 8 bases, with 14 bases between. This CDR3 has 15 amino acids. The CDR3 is CASSQDRRAADEQFF. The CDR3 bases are TGTGCCAGCAGCCAAGATCGGAGGGCCGCGGATGAGCAGTTCTTC.

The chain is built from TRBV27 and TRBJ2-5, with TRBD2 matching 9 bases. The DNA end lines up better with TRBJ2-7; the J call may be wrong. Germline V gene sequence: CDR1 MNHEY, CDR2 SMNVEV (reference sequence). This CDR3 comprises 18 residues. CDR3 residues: CASSLRSLAGSWSYEQYF. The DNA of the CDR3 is TGTGCCAGCAGTTTACGGTCTCTAGCGGGGAGTTGGTCCTACGAGCAGTACTTC.

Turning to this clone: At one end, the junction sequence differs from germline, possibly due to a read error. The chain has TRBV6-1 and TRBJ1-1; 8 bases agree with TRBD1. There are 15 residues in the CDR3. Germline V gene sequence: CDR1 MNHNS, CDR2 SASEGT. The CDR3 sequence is CVTSRGQGLNTEAFF. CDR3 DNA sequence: TGCGTAACCAGCAGGGGGCAGGGGCTGAACACTGAAGCTTTCTTT.

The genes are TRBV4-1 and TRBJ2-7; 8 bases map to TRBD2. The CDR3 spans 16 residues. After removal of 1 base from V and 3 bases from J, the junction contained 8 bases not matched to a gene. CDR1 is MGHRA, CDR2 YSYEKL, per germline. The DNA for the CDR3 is TGCGCCAGCAGCCAAGGGGTAGCGGGACTCAACTACGAGCAGTACTTC. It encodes CASSQGVAGLNYEQYF.